These T cell receptor beta chains were read from a single sample in a study of PD-L1 blockade in urothelial cancer. TCRdb's table, derived via immunoSEQ multiplex PCR, lists solely in-frame clones and lacks some. The sample yields roughly 90,000 clones, roughly 90% seen once. Material: PBMCs, obtained around atezolizumab (anti-PD-L1) treatment. The receptors come from a man aged 60 to 75 with urothelial cancer. CDR3s include the opening cysteine and the closing phenylalanine or tryptophan. The D gene is left open where the match is weak. Clone size is shown for a subset of rows, as once, few, many or a class of expanded clone.

size: NA; V: TRBV28; D: TRBD1; J: TRBJ1-1; DNA: TGTGCCAGCAGCGCCTCATTAGGGGGCATCTACACTGAAGCTTTCTTT; CDR3: CASSASLGGIYTEAFF
size: NA; V: TRBV6-5; D: TRBD1; J: TRBJ1-4; DNA: TGTGCCAGCAGTTACCGGACAGGGGATGAAAAACTGTTTTTT; CDR3: CASSYRTGDEKLFF
size: NA; V: TRBV15; D: TRBD1; J: TRBJ1-2; DNA: TGTGCCACCAGCAGTTTACAGGGGGCAGAAAACTATGGCTACACCTTC; CDR3: CATSSLQGAENYGYTF
size: NA; V: TRBV29-1; D: TRBD1; J: TRBJ1-2; DNA: TGCAGCGTTGGCGATTCGGCAGGGGGCAATCTCTATGGCTACACCTTC; CDR3: CSVGDSAGGNLYGYTF
size: NA; V: TRBV6-5; D: TRBD1; J: TRBJ1-6; DNA: TGTGCCAGCAGTTATGGGACAGGGAGGGATTCACCCCTCCACTTT; CDR3: CASSYGTGRDSPLHF
size: NA; V: TRBV18; D: NA; J: TRBJ1-2; DNA: TGTGCCAGCTCGCACGACAGTTCCTATGGCTACACCTTC; CDR3: CASSHDSSYGYTF
size: NA; V: TRBV4-2; D: TRBD2; J: TRBJ2-5; DNA: TGTGCCAGCAGCCTTACTAGCGGGAGGCCCCAAGAGACCCAGTACTTC; CDR3: CASSLTSGRPQETQYF
size: NA; V: TRBV28; D: TRBD1; J: TRBJ2-7; DNA: TGTGCCAGCAGGACAGGGCAGCCCTACGAGCAGTACTTC; CDR3: CASRTGQPYEQYF
size: NA; V: TRBV19; D: NA; J: TRBJ1-5; DNA: TGTGCCAGTAGTATGGCACGAAGCAATCAGCCCCAGCATTTT; CDR3: CASSMARSNQPQHF
size: NA; V: TRBV20-1; D: NA; J: TRBJ1-1; DNA: TGCAGTGCTCCCAGGACTCGTCCTTTCTTT; CDR3: CSAPRTRPFF
size: once; V: TRBV2; D: NA; J: TRBJ2-7; DNA: TGTGCCACATCCTCTAGCTCCGGGCGGGGCTACGAGCAGTACTTC; CDR3: CATSSSSGRGYEQYF
size: NA; V: TRBV5-4; D: NA; J: TRBJ1-1; DNA: TGTGCCAGCAGCACCGGGACATCGAACACTGAAGCTTTCTTT; CDR3: CASSTGTSNTEAFF
size: NA; V: TRBV2; D: TRBD1; J: TRBJ2-3; DNA: TGTGCCAGCAGTGTCCGCCCACCGGGACAGGTAACAGATACGCAGTATTTT; CDR3: CASSVRPPGQVTDTQYF
size: NA; V: TRBV7-2; D: TRBD2; J: TRBJ2-7; DNA: TGTGCCAGCAGCTTATCGCGGGGGGGTTCTTACGAGCAGTACTTC; CDR3: CASSLSRGGSYEQYF
size: NA; V: TRBV7-7; D: TRBD2; J: TRBJ2-1; DNA: TGTGCTAGCAGCTCTCAACCCTGGGTAGCGGGACTGTACAATGAGCAGTTCTTC; CDR3: CASSSQPWVAGLYNEQFF
size: NA; V: TRBV7-9; D: TRBD2; J: TRBJ2-7; DNA: TGTGCCAGCAGCATTGCGGGACTAGCGGGAGACGAGCAGTACTTC; CDR3: CASSIAGLAGDEQYF
size: NA; V: TRBV4-3; D: NA; J: TRBJ1-3; DNA: TGCGCCAGCAGCCAAGATCGGGGGGCCGGGGGAAACACCATATATTTT; CDR3: CASSQDRGAGGNTIYF
size: NA; V: TRBV6-1; D: TRBD2; J: TRBJ2-3; DNA: TGTGCCAGCAGTGGGACTAGCGGGAGGAATGAAGATACGCAGTATTTT; CDR3: CASSGTSGRNEDTQYF
size: NA; V: TRBV5-1; D: TRBD1; J: TRBJ2-1; DNA: TGCGCCAGCAGCCCCAAGACAGGGGCCCTATACAATGAGCAGTTCTTC; CDR3: CASSPKTGALYNEQFF
size: NA; V: TRBV5-5; D: NA; J: TRBJ1-4; DNA: TGTGCCAGCAGCTTTGACAGGACTACTAATGAAAAACTGTTTTTT; CDR3: CASSFDRTTNEKLFF
size: NA; V: TRBV5-1; D: TRBD2; J: TRBJ2-5; DNA: TGCGCCAGCAGCTTGACTAGCGGGGCCCAGACCCAGTACTTC; CDR3: CASSLTSGAQTQYF
size: few; V: TRBV30; D: NA; J: TRBJ2-1; DNA: TGTGCCTGGAGTTTTTTAGAGGGCGATGAGCAGTTCTTC; CDR3: CAWSFLEGDEQFF
size: NA; V: TRBV6-1; D: TRBD1; J: TRBJ2-3; DNA: TGTGCCAGCAGTGAAGCTAACAGGGGAAATACGCAGTATTTT; CDR3: CASSEANRGNTQYF
size: once; V: TRBV10-3; D: NA; J: TRBJ1-1; DNA: TGTGCCATCAGTGAGAGAGGCAGGGAGGACACTGAAGCTTTCTTT; CDR3: CAISERGREDTEAFF
size: NA; V: TRBV10-3; D: TRBD1; J: TRBJ2-5; DNA: TGTGCCATCAGCGAAGGGACAGGGAGTAGCCAAGAGACCCAGTACTTC; CDR3: CAISEGTGSSQETQYF
size: NA; V: TRBV6-5; D: NA; J: TRBJ1-6; DNA: TGTGCCAGCAGTTACTCCCGGGGGTGGAATTCACCCCTCCACTTT; CDR3: CASSYSRGWNSPLHF
size: NA; V: TRBV4-3; D: NA; J: TRBJ2-2; DNA: TGCGCCAGCAGCCAAGCGGTAATTTATCCTAACGGGGAGCTGTTTTTT; CDR3: CASSQAVIYPNGELFF
size: NA; V: TRBV27; D: TRBD2; J: TRBJ2-3; DNA: TGTGCCAGCAGAACCCGAAAGAAAGGGAGGACTAGCGGCTTCACAGATACGCAGTATTTT; CDR3: CASRTRKKGRTSGFTDTQYF
size: NA; V: TRBV7-2; D: TRBD2; J: TRBJ2-3; DNA: TGTGCCAGCAGCTTGGGCCTACTAGCGGGGGCGGTAGATACGCAGTATTTT; CDR3: CASSLGLLAGAVDTQYF
size: NA; V: TRBV7-6; D: NA; J: TRBJ2-5; DNA: TGTGCCAGCAGCTCCCGCCAAGAGACCCAGTACTTC; CDR3: CASSSRQETQYF
size: NA; V: TRBV7-2; D: NA; J: TRBJ2-3; DNA: TGTGCCAGCAGCTCTCGAGGGGGGGTCGGGCCAGATACGCAGTATTTT; CDR3: CASSSRGGVGPDTQYF
size: NA; V: TRBV5-1; D: NA; J: TRBJ1-1; DNA: TGCGCCAGCAGCGCCTCAAGCCAGGACACTGAAGCTTTCTTT; CDR3: CASSASSQDTEAFF
size: NA; V: TRBV5-1; D: TRBD2; J: TRBJ2-5; DNA: TGCGCCAGCAGCTTGTCGGGTAGCGGGGGTGGGGCTGAGACCCAGTACTTC; CDR3: CASSLSGSGGGAETQYF
size: NA; V: TRBV19; D: TRBD1; J: TRBJ2-5; DNA: TGTGCCAGTAGTGGCACAGGGGGAGGAGAGACCCAGTACTTC; CDR3: CASSGTGGGETQYF
size: NA; V: TRBV11-3; D: NA; J: TRBJ2-2; DNA: TGTGCCAGCAGCTATGGCGGGGGCGCGACCGGGGAGCTGTTTTTT; CDR3: CASSYGGGATGELFF
size: NA; V: TRBV5-1; D: NA; J: TRBJ1-1; DNA: TGCGCCAGCAGCTTTATCTCGGGAGGGAACACTGAAGCTTTCTTT; CDR3: CASSFISGGNTEAFF
size: NA; V: TRBV6-5; D: NA; J: TRBJ1-3; DNA: TGTGCCAGCAGTTACTCCCGGGTATCCTCTGGAAACACCATATATTTT; CDR3: CASSYSRVSSGNTIYF
size: NA; V: TRBV5-1; D: NA; J: TRBJ2-6; DNA: TGCGCCAGCAGCTTGGTAGCCTCTGGGGCCAACGTCCTGACTTTC; CDR3: CASSLVASGANVLTF
size: NA; V: TRBV2; D: NA; J: TRBJ2-2; DNA: TGTGCCAGCTCCGGGGGAACAAAAACAGGCGGGGAGCTGTTTTTT; CDR3: CASSGGTKTGGELFF
size: NA; V: TRBV21-1; D: NA; J: TRBJ2-5; DNA: TGTGCCAGCAGCAAAGTCGTTCGAGGGGAGACCCAGTACTTC; CDR3: CASSKVVRGETQYF
size: NA; V: TRBV10-3; D: NA; J: TRBJ2-2; DNA: TGTGCCATCGCCCGGGCCTCGTTGGACAGGAACACCGGGGAGCTGTTTTTT; CDR3: CAIARASLDRNTGELFF
size: NA; V: TRBV14; D: NA; J: TRBJ1-2; DNA: TGTGCCAGCAGCCTCCTCTCTGAAACCGGGTATGGCTACACCTTC; CDR3: CASSLLSETGYGYTF
size: NA; V: TRBV30; D: NA; J: TRBJ2-7; DNA: TGTGCCTGGAGTACGGTTTCCTACGAGCAGTACTTC; CDR3: CAWSTVSYEQYF
size: NA; V: TRBV4-1; D: NA; J: TRBJ2-5; DNA: TGCGCCAGCAGCCAAGTTAGAGAGACCCAGTACTTC; CDR3: CASSQVRETQYF
size: once; V: TRBV19; D: NA; J: TRBJ2-5; DNA: TGTGCCAGTAGTCCTACCCTGCAAGAGACCCAGTACTTC; CDR3: CASSPTLQETQYF
size: NA; V: TRBV5-4; D: NA; J: TRBJ2-7; DNA: TGTGCCAGCAGCCCAGGACAACTTTACGAGCAGTACTTC; CDR3: CASSPGQLYEQYF
size: once; V: TRBV7-2; D: TRBD2; J: TRBJ2-7; DNA: TGTGCCAGCAGCGCGCTAGCGGGCAGCTCCTACGAGCAGTACTTC; CDR3: CASSALAGSSYEQYF
size: NA; V: TRBV28; D: TRBD1; J: TRBJ1-2; DNA: TGTGCCAGCAGTTTTCTAGACAGGGGATATGGCTACACCTTC; CDR3: CASSFLDRGYGYTF
size: once; V: TRBV5-4; D: TRBD2; J: TRBJ2-2; DNA: TGTGCCAGCAGCTTGGCGCCTAGCGGTCCGGGGGAGCTGTTTTTT; CDR3: CASSLAPSGPGELFF
size: NA; V: TRBV11-2; D: NA; J: TRBJ1-1; DNA: TGTGCCAGCAGCTTAGTTAGGGGGAACACTGAAGCTTTCTTT; CDR3: CASSLVRGNTEAFF
size: NA; V: TRBV6-1; D: TRBD1; J: TRBJ1-4; DNA: TGTGCCAGCTGGACAGGGCCAAATGAAAAACTGTTTTTT; CDR3: CASWTGPNEKLFF
size: NA; V: TRBV7-8; D: NA; J: TRBJ2-7; DNA: TGTGCCAGCAGCTCGCCGGTGGGCGGGGAGCAGTACTTC; CDR3: CASSSPVGGEQYF
size: once; V: TRBV5-1; D: NA; J: TRBJ1-2; DNA: TGCGCCAGCAGCTTGGGGGCCTCAGGGGACTATGGCTACACCTTC; CDR3: CASSLGASGDYGYTF
size: NA; V: TRBV7-9; D: TRBD1; J: TRBJ2-3; DNA: TGTGCCAGCAGCCGACAGGGGGCTTATGCAGATACGCAGTATTTT; CDR3: CASSRQGAYADTQYF
size: NA; V: TRBV6-5; D: TRBD1; J: TRBJ1-5; DNA: TGTGCCAGCAGTGCCTTACCGGGACAGGGACAGCCCCAGCATTTT; CDR3: CASSALPGQGQPQHF
size: NA; V: TRBV6-6; D: NA; J: TRBJ2-7; DNA: TGTGCCAGCAGTACCGGGGATTACGAGCAGTACTTC; CDR3: CASSTGDYEQYF
size: NA; V: TRBV5-6; D: TRBD1; J: TRBJ2-5; DNA: TGTGCCAGCAGCCGGGACAGGGTGATTGGGACCCAGTACTTC; CDR3: CASSRDRVIGTQYF